A selection of T cell receptor beta chains follows, all from one sample in a study of blood T cell repertoires in COVID-19. Using immunoSEQ multiplex PCR, the repertoire was profiled, and TCRdb retains in-frame clones only, with some absent. The sample has hundreds of thousands of clones, 70% to 90% seen once; the top ten hold roughly 5.3%. Sequenced: peripheral blood. The receptors come from a man over 45 with active or convalescent COVID-19. Both conserved end residues are part of each CDR3. D genes are given only for firm matches. The size of a clone is reported for some rows only, either as once, few or many, or as a class for expanded clones.

clone_size	d_call	v_call	j_call	cdr3_aa	cdr3_nt
.	TRBD2	TRBV5-1	TRBJ2-3	CASRLADFTDTQYF	TGCGCCAGCCGACTAGCGGATTTCACAGATACGCAGTATTTT
.	TRBD2	TRBV9	TRBJ2-7	CASSVRDYSYEQYF	TGTGCCAGCAGCGTACGGGACTACTCCTACGAGCAGTACTTC
.	TRBD2	TRBV2	TRBJ2-7	CASRNQLADYEQYF	TGTGCCAGCAGGAACCAACTAGCGGACTACGAGCAGTACTTC
.	.	TRBV19	TRBJ2-7	CASSTLAGNSYEQYF	TGTGCCAGTAGTACCCTCGCGGGGAACTCCTACGAGCAGTACTTC
.	.	TRBV13	TRBJ2-1	CASSLGLSGNEQFF	TGTGCCAGCAGCTTAGGGCTTTCCGGGAATGAGCAGTTCTTC
.	TRBD2	TRBV7-9	TRBJ2-7	CASTLLGGGSYEQYF	TGTGCCAGCACCCTCCTCGGCGGGGGATCCTACGAGCAGTACTTC
.	TRBD1	TRBV6-5	TRBJ1-5	CASTLERGGYQPQHF	TGTGCCAGCACCCTGGAGAGAGGGGGCTATCAGCCCCAGCATTTT
.	TRBD2	TRBV18	TRBJ2-1	CASSPGLAGSYNEQFF	TGTGCCAGCTCACCGGGACTAGCGGGCTCCTACAATGAGCAGTTCTTC
few	.	TRBV9	TRBJ2-7	CASSVAINPYEQYF	TGTGCCAGCAGCGTAGCTATTAACCCCTACGAGCAGTACTTC
.	TRBD1	TRBV28	TRBJ1-4	CASSPNLSGGEKLFF	TGTGCCAGCAGTCCCAATCTCTCAGGGGGGGAAAAACTGTTTTTT
.	.	TRBV6-6	TRBJ1-1	CASSSVSEAFF	TGTGCCAGCAGTTCCGTGAGCGAAGCTTTCTTT
.	.	TRBV4-2	TRBJ2-5	CASSQDRVRGWDCQETQYF	TGTGCCAGCAGCCAAGATAGGGTAAGGGGTTGGGACTGCCAAGAGACCCAGTACTTC
.	.	TRBV28	TRBJ1-1	CASSRTQGNTEAFF	TGTGCCAGCAGCCGAACACAGGGTAACACTGAAGCTTTCTTT
.	TRBD1	TRBV4-1	TRBJ1-2	CASSQEVGTGLYGYTF	TGCGCCAGCAGCCAAGAGGTCGGGACAGGGCTATATGGCTACACCTTC